The entry that follows covers one T cell receptor (beta chain) sequence. These data belong to a study of tumor-infiltrating lymphocytes in oesophageal squamous cell carcinoma. TCRdb re-called the PCR reads with MiXCR, one entry per CDR3 protein. The sample has roughly 17,000 distinct CDR3 sequences, over 45% seen once; the top ten hold around 24%. The V gene's germline CDR1 is SGHVS and CDR2 FNYEAQ. This CDR3 region has 15 residues. The receptor's source is a male donor with esophageal squamous cell carcinoma. Sequencing was done on a sample of esophageal tumor tissue. The chain uses TRBV7-6 and TRBJ2-7; 10 nucleotides match TRBD2. The tail of the sequence fits TRBJ2-1 better, so the J call may be wrong. The CDR3 nucleotides are TGTGCCAGCAGCTTAAGGCTAGCGGGAGATGGGGAGCAGTTCTTC. It yields the protein CASSLRLAGDGEQFF.